This is a list of T cell receptor beta chains from one sample in a study of blood T cell repertoires in COVID-19. TCRdb keeps only in-frame clones here, not all; method: immunoSEQ multiplex PCR. Found here are more than 95,000 clones, around four fifths of them singletons; the top ten hold over 2%. Sequenced: peripheral blood. These receptors came from a man in his thirties or forties with acute or convalescent COVID-19. Both conserved end residues are part of each CDR3. The order of the fields is V gene, J gene, clone size, CDR3 protein. Rows may omit the clone size; those that give it use once, few, many or a size class.

v_call: TRBV6-5; j_call: TRBJ1-5; clone_size: .; cdr3_aa: CASSFQGIGPQHF
v_call: TRBV11-3; j_call: TRBJ2-7; clone_size: .; cdr3_aa: CASRGKGLYF
v_call: TRBV10-1; j_call: TRBJ2-5; clone_size: .; cdr3_aa: CASSAEYQETQYF
v_call: TRBV7-9; j_call: TRBJ1-1; clone_size: .; cdr3_aa: CASSPRTGEGTEAFF
v_call: TRBV5-5; j_call: TRBJ1-1; clone_size: .; cdr3_aa: CASSFDFNTEAFF
v_call: TRBV18; j_call: TRBJ2-1; clone_size: .; cdr3_aa: CASSFTWTGGPYNEQFF
v_call: TRBV19; j_call: TRBJ1-6; clone_size: .; cdr3_aa: CASRGAGQASPLHF
v_call: TRBV29-1; j_call: TRBJ1-1; clone_size: .; cdr3_aa: CSVGEGRDTEAFF
v_call: TRBV15; j_call: TRBJ1-4; clone_size: once; cdr3_aa: CATSRDGGEKLFF
v_call: TRBV5-6; j_call: TRBJ1-2; clone_size: few; cdr3_aa: CASSLGGMRGGYTF
v_call: TRBV5-1; j_call: TRBJ1-2; clone_size: .; cdr3_aa: CASSLGTGGSYGYTF
v_call: TRBV12-3/TRBV12-4; j_call: TRBJ1-1; clone_size: .; cdr3_aa: CASSLTGQLEAFF
v_call: TRBV6-2/TRBV6-3; j_call: TRBJ2-7; clone_size: .; cdr3_aa: CASSYDLPSSYEQYF
v_call: TRBV24-1; j_call: TRBJ1-2; clone_size: .; cdr3_aa: CATRPKSGENGYTF
v_call: TRBV3-1/TRBV3-2; j_call: TRBJ2-3; clone_size: .; cdr3_aa: CASSQETAGVETDTQYF
v_call: TRBV11-3; j_call: TRBJ2-1; clone_size: .; cdr3_aa: CASSLRRGRVPSGANEQFF
v_call: TRBV11-2; j_call: TRBJ1-2; clone_size: .; cdr3_aa: CASSFRGGANYGYTF
v_call: TRBV19; j_call: TRBJ2-3; clone_size: .; cdr3_aa: CASSIIGGTTDTQYF
v_call: TRBV5-6; j_call: TRBJ2-1; clone_size: few; cdr3_aa: CASSLAGDEQFF
v_call: TRBV7-3; j_call: TRBJ2-5; clone_size: .; cdr3_aa: CASSRGVQETQYF
v_call: TRBV28; j_call: TRBJ1-5; clone_size: .; cdr3_aa: CASSSTGLNQPQHF
v_call: TRBV9; j_call: TRBJ1-5; clone_size: .; cdr3_aa: CASSVAVNQPQHF
v_call: TRBV12-5; j_call: TRBJ2-3; clone_size: .; cdr3_aa: CASGLRERTDTQYF
v_call: TRBV5-4; j_call: TRBJ1-3; clone_size: .; cdr3_aa: CASSLETGSGNTIYF
v_call: TRBV5-1; j_call: TRBJ1-2; clone_size: few; cdr3_aa: CASSKDSGEYGYTF
v_call: TRBV30; j_call: TRBJ1-1; clone_size: .; cdr3_aa: CAWSVRDRWVRAFF
v_call: TRBV13; j_call: TRBJ1-2; clone_size: .; cdr3_aa: CASSLEADGYTF
v_call: TRBV6-5; j_call: TRBJ2-6; clone_size: .; cdr3_aa: CASSSVSGANVLTF
v_call: TRBV27; j_call: TRBJ1-2; clone_size: .; cdr3_aa: CASSLFPPTGGEDYGYTF
v_call: TRBV30; j_call: TRBJ1-2; clone_size: few; cdr3_aa: CAWSAPREGNYGYTF
v_call: TRBV7-2; j_call: TRBJ1-2; clone_size: .; cdr3_aa: CASSPLGGPRGYTF
v_call: TRBV5-4; j_call: TRBJ1-2; clone_size: once; cdr3_aa: CASSLERGQGVTGYTF
v_call: TRBV5-1; j_call: TRBJ2-5; clone_size: .; cdr3_aa: CASSHTGGIETQYF
v_call: TRBV7-9; j_call: TRBJ1-2; clone_size: .; cdr3_aa: CASSQDRAYGYTF
v_call: TRBV9; j_call: TRBJ1-1; clone_size: .; cdr3_aa: CASTSVGGVNTEAFF
v_call: TRBV20-1; j_call: TRBJ2-1; clone_size: .; cdr3_aa: CSASMGARVSYNEQFF
v_call: TRBV29-1; j_call: TRBJ2-1; clone_size: few; cdr3_aa: CSGGRDYPSNEQFF
v_call: TRBV28; j_call: TRBJ1-4; clone_size: .; cdr3_aa: CASGLSGTGGHWEKLFF
v_call: TRBV29-1; j_call: TRBJ1-2; clone_size: .; cdr3_aa: CSVEDQGAYYGYTF
v_call: TRBV7-7; j_call: TRBJ2-2; clone_size: .; cdr3_aa: CASSFGLTGGGELFF
v_call: TRBV25-1; j_call: TRBJ1-1; clone_size: .; cdr3_aa: CASSVGLAGGTEAFF
v_call: TRBV12-1; j_call: TRBJ1-3; clone_size: .; cdr3_aa: CASSFATGTFGNTIYF
v_call: TRBV5-4; j_call: TRBJ2-3; clone_size: .; cdr3_aa: CASSLPTGPISTDTQYF
v_call: TRBV19; j_call: TRBJ1-1; clone_size: once; cdr3_aa: CASTPALLRQTNTEAFF
v_call: TRBV25-1; j_call: TRBJ2-3; clone_size: .; cdr3_aa: CASSEDGQFTDTQYF
v_call: TRBV19; j_call: TRBJ2-3; clone_size: .; cdr3_aa: CASSIDKAGGTQYF
v_call: TRBV19; j_call: TRBJ2-1; clone_size: .; cdr3_aa: CASSIMRGNEQFF
v_call: TRBV30; j_call: TRBJ2-5; clone_size: .; cdr3_aa: CACGSQETQYF
v_call: TRBV29-1; j_call: TRBJ2-2; clone_size: .; cdr3_aa: CSVVLTRSAGELFF
v_call: TRBV19; j_call: TRBJ2-5; clone_size: .; cdr3_aa: CASRLGLAQETQYF